The 21 T cell receptor beta chains listed next were all sequenced from one sample in a study of beta chain features in type 1 diabetes. Expressed TCRB transcripts got sequenced, as all isolated RNA was reverse transcribed. Here immunoSEQ multiplex PCR was the method, and the copy in TCRdb shows in-frame clones only, minus some. The sample carries 200,000 to 250,000 clones, approximately 10% recorded once. The specimen was central memory CD4+ T cells from blood. These receptors were obtained from a young man in good health.

The V and J genes are TRBV30 and TRBJ1-1, with TRBD1 matching over 8 bases. The J segment lost 0 bases and the V segment lost 1 base, leaving 4 bases of the junction unmatched. Per the germline V gene, CDR1 is GTSNPN and CDR2 is SVGIG (reference sequence). CDR3 size: 15 residues. The CDR3 region is CAWSAWDRLNTEAFF. For the CDR3, the DNA is TGTGCCTGGAGTGCCTGGGACAGGTTGAACACTGAAGCTTTCTTT.

This sequence joins TRBV6-5 and TRBJ1-2, with TRBD1 matching 8 bases. The CDR3 contains 13 residues. J gave up 8 bases and V 5 bases, and 7 bases lay outside the gene matches. Germline assignment: CDR1 MNHEY and CDR2 SVGAGI. CDR3 region: CASSPGQGRGYTF. The DNA of the CDR3 is TGTGCCAGCAGTCCTGGACAGGGAAGGGGCTACACCTTC.

This clone was recorded many times. The chain recombines TRBV29-1 with TRBJ1-1; possible D gene TRBD1, 6 bases. Germline-derived CDR1 and CDR2 are SQVTM and ANQGSEA. Trimming cost V 6 bases and J 0 bases, with 20 bases left between them. The CDR3 length is 16 residues. In nucleotides, the CDR3 is TGCAGCGTCTCAAATGACAGGAGGAACATGAACACTGAAGCTTTCTTT. This sequence encodes CSVSNDRRNMNTEAFF.

The V and J genes are TRBV9 and TRBJ2-7, with 9 bases fitting TRBD2. CDR3 length equals 15 residues. V lost 4 bases, J lost 0 bases, and 5 bases stayed unmatched. The V gene's germline CDR1 is SGDLS and CDR2 YYNGEE. The CDR3 protein is CASSPGTSPSYEQYF. The CDR3 DNA reads as TGTGCCAGCAGCCCAGGGACTAGCCCCTCCTACGAGCAGTACTTC.

This clone was detected a few times. V is TRBV18 and J is TRBJ2-5; D is unclear. Between the trimmed V and J ends, which lost 2 bases and 5 bases, there was a span of 9 bases. Germline V gene data show CDR1 as KGHSH and CDR2 as LQKENI. The CDR3 loop spans 13 amino acids. The CDR3, as DNA: TGTGCCAGCTCACCAGGTTCGCTCGAGACCCAGTACTTC. This codes for CASSPGSLETQYF.

Many counts were recorded for this clone. The J gene is TRBJ1-3, the V gene TRBV18; D call uncertain. Trimming removed 5 bases at V and 0 bases at J, with 11 bases between. Per the germline V gene, CDR1 is KGHSH and CDR2 is LQKENI. The CDR3 has 15 amino acids. The CDR3 sequence: CASSGGLPSGNTIYF. For the CDR3, the DNA is TGTGCCAGCTCAGGAGGACTTCCCTCTGGAAACACCATATATTTT.

This clone was seen a few times. V is TRBV9 and J is TRBJ2-6; the D call may be TRBD1 or TRBD2 (5 bases each). V was cut by 4 bases and J by 0 bases, with 14 bases left in between. This CDR3 is 17 amino acids long. Germline V gene lookup returns CDR1 SGDLS and CDR2 YYNGEE. The CDR3 nucleotides are TGTGCCAGCAGCCACTGGGACCGACGCTCTGGGGCCAACGTCCTGACTTTC. Amino acid sequence: CASSHWDRRSGANVLTF.

V usage is TRBV5-1 and J usage is TRBJ2-1, with 7 bases identical to TRBD2. Trimming at V came to 7 bases and at J to 5 bases, leaving 12 bases not matched to a gene. CDR1 and CDR2 (germline): SGHRS, YFSETQ. The CDR3 consists of 15 residues. The CDR3 sequence: CASGPTSVLNNEQFF. DNA of the CDR3: TGCGCCAGCGGACCTACTAGCGTATTGAACAATGAGCAGTTCTTC.

The rearrangement joins TRBV19 to TRBJ1-2, with 8 bases aligning to TRBD1. The junction had 23 bases not matched to a gene; V was cut back by 5 bases and J by 6 bases. Germline lookup yields CDR1 LNHDA and CDR2 SQIVND (reference sequence). This CDR3 contains 19 residues. Here the CDR3 DNA reads TGTGCCAGTAGTCCCGAACCTCAGGGGGCGAAAAGAGGGAGAAATGGCTACACCTTC. Protein product: CASSPEPQGAKRGRNGYTF.

In nucleotides, the CDR3 is TGTGCCAGCAGCCAGCGCAGAAGTAGCGGAGAAGAGACCCAGTACTTC. Translating gives CASSQRRSSGEETQYF. This sequence joins TRBV7-2 and TRBJ2-5, with D possibly matching TRBD2 (6 bases). V was cut by 5 bases and J by 3 bases, with 19 bases left in between. The CDR3 runs 16 residues. The germline CDR1 and CDR2 sequences are SGHTA and FQGNSA.

This clone has more than one count but fewer than ten. This sequence joins TRBV7-9 and TRBJ2-3; 14 bases fit TRBD2. J gave up 5 bases and V 4 bases, and 5 bases lay outside the gene matches. This CDR3 contains 16 residues. The germline V gene has CDR1 SEHNR and CDR2 FQNEAQ (reference sequence). CDR3 sequence: CASSWGLAGEGDTQYF. In DNA form, the CDR3 reads TGTGCCAGCAGCTGGGGACTAGCGGGAGAAGGAGATACGCAGTATTTT.

This clone turned up a few times. J is TRBJ2-3 and V is TRBV9; 14 nucleotides align to TRBD2. The J segment lost 4 bases and the V segment lost 3 bases, leaving 1 base of the junction unmatched. The CDR3 totals 15 residues. Germline CDR1 is SGDLS and CDR2 is YYNGEE. For the CDR3, the DNA is TGTGCCAGCAGCGCGACTAGCGGGAGGGCAGATACGCAGTATTTT. This sequence encodes CASSATSGRADTQYF.

This clone has just a few counts. The chain uses TRBV25-1 and TRBJ2-5; maybe TRBD1 (6 bases). Trimming took 0 bases from V and 4 from J, leaving 15 bases between them. The CDR3 covers 16 residues. Germline CDR1 is MGHDK and CDR2 is SYGVNS. CDR3 DNA: TGTGCCAGCAGTGAATATTCCAGGGGCCCCGGAGAGACCCAGTACTTC. Its protein is CASSEYSRGPGETQYF.

This clone occurred many times. This chain joins TRBV14 and TRBJ2-1; the D is unclear. V was pared by 6 bases and J by 5 bases, with 5 bases between. The CDR3 spans 11 residues. Germline loops: CDR1 SGHDN, CDR2 FVKESK. Here the CDR3 reads CASSGHNEQFF. CDR3 nucleotides: TGTGCCAGCAGTGGCCACAATGAGCAGTTCTTC.

At least ten counts were recorded for this clone. The CDR3 nucleotides read TGTGCCAGCAGCTTAGAGGGGGAGAGCTACAATGAGCAGTTCTTC. It codes for CASSLEGESYNEQFF. The chain has TRBV7-2 and TRBJ2-1, with a possible D match to TRBD1 (6 bases). This CDR3 is built from 15 residues. Between the trimmed V and J ends, which lost 1 base and 3 bases, there was a span of 10 bases. The germline CDR1 and CDR2 sequences are SGHTA and FQGNSA.

J is TRBJ2-1 and V is TRBV18; D unclear. This CDR3 is 12 amino acids long. Germline CDR1 and CDR2: KGHSH and LQKENI. V lost 3 bases, J lost 10 bases, and 10 bases lay in between. The CDR3 loop reads CASSPGRMEQFF. CDR3 DNA sequence: TGTGCCAGCTCACCCGGGCGGATGGAGCAGTTCTTC. Variable domain in full (rest from reference TRBV18 and TRBJ2-1): NAGVMQNPRHLVRRRGQEARLRCSPMKGHSHVYWYRQLPEEGLKFMVYLQKENIIDESGMPKERFSAEFPKEGPSILRIQQVVRGDSAAYFCASSPGRMEQFFGPGTRLTVL.

The chain carries TRBV11-2 and TRBJ2-5; 11 bases align to TRBD2. The CDR3 has 16 residues. V lost 1 base to trimming and J lost 11 bases; unmatched junction nucleotides: 12. Germline values: CDR1 SGHAT, CDR2 FQNNGV. The CDR3 here is CASSLGLAGGASGQYF. The CDR3 coding sequence is TGTGCCAGCAGCTTAGGGCTAGCGGGAGGTGCCTCGGGGCAGTACTTC.

The chain recombines TRBV7-6 with TRBJ2-1; 9 bases are shared with TRBD2. The CDR3 sequence is 15 residues long. The germline V gene has CDR1 SGHVS and CDR2 FNYEAQ. The junction had 7 bases not matched to a gene; V was cut back by 1 base and J by 9 bases. Here the CDR3 DNA reads TGTGCCAGCAGCTTAGGGGCGGGAGGGTTGGTTGAGCAGTTCTTC. It specifies CASSLGAGGLVEQFF.

Points on this clone: The sample carries other DNA sequences with the same CDR3. The chain links TRBV25-1 to TRBJ2-5; D is possibly TRBD2 (6 bases). The CDR3 consists of 13 residues. Trimming cost V 10 bases and J 2 bases, with 14 bases left between them. CDR1 is MGHDK, CDR2 SYGVNS, per germline. CDR3 DNA sequence: TGTGCCACCAGGTTAGCGGTTCAAGAGACCCAGTACTTC. Protein sequence: CATRLAVQETQYF.

Turning to this clone: A much larger clone sits a single nucleotide away, making a read error possible. The chain recombines TRBV6-1 with TRBJ2-5; D unclear. The length of the CDR3 is 12 residues. Trimming stripped 2 bases from V and 5 bases from J, with 6 bases between. Germline lookup yields CDR1 MNHNS and CDR2 SASEGT. CDR3 region: CASSENRETQYF. In nucleotides, the CDR3 is TGTGCCAGCAGTGAAAATCGGGAGACCCAGTACTTC.

The sample holds a few counts of this clone. CDR3 region: CASSIQGKFGYTF. The CDR3 nucleotides are TGTGCCAGCAGCATACAGGGGAAGTTTGGCTACACCTTC. The rearrangement links TRBV6-5 to TRBJ1-2; 7 nucleotides match TRBD1. Unmatched junction bases numbered 8, after V lost 6 bases and J lost 7 bases. Germline V CDR1 and CDR2: MNHEY, SVGAGI. This CDR3 comprises 13 residues.